Sequencing of this T cell receptor (beta chain) was carried out in a study of beta chain features in type 1 diabetes. Isolated RNA was reverse transcribed in full, so expressed TCRB transcripts were sequenced. Repertoires were generated with immunoSEQ multiplex PCR, while TCRdb's copy carries only in-frame clones and drops some. This repertoire shows hundreds of thousands of clones, roughly an eighth found once; its top ten account for roughly 0.015%. Study-level findings and limits: Whatever favoring of shorter templates PCR might show would apply equally to patients and controls.

This clone was observed a few times. As yet, its antigen is unknown. Sorting produced populations that all topped 95% purity. This CDR3 region has 15 residues. V dropped 0 bases and J dropped 1 base, with 9 bases sitting between them. The germline CDR1 and CDR2 sequences are SGHTA and FQGNSA. This receptor was taken from a man younger than 35 in good health. V is TRBV7-2 and J is TRBJ2-5; tentatively, D is TRBD1 (6 bases). The sequenced material came from naive CD4+ T cells from blood. CDR3 in amino acids: CASSLARQAQETQYF. The CDR3, as DNA: TGTGCCAGCAGCTTAGCACGACAGGCCCAAGAGACCCAGTACTTC.